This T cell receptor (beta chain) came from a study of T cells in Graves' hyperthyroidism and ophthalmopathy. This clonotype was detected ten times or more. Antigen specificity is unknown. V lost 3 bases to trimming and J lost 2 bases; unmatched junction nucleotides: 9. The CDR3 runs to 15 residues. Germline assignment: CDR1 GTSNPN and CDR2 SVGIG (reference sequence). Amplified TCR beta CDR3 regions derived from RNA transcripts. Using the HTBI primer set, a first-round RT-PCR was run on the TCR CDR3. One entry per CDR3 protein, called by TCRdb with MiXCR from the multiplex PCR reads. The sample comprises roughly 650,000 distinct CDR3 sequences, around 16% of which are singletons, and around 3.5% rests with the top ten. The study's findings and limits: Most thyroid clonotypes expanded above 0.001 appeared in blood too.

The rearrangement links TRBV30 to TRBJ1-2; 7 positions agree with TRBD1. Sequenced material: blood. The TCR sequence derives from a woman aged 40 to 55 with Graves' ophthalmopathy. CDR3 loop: CAWSTNRGLNYGYTF. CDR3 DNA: TGTGCCTGGAGCACCAACAGGGGATTAAACTATGGCTACACCTTC.